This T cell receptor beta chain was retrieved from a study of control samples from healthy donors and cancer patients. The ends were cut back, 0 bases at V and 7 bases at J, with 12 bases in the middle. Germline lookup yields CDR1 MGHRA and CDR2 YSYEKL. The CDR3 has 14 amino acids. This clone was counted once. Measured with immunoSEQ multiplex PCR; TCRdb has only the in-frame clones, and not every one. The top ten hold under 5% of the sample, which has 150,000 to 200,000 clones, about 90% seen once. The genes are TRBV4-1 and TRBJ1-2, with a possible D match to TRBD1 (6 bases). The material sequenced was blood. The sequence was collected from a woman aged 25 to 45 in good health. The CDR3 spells CASSQDGGGVGYTF. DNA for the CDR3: TGCGCCAGCAGCCAAGATGGAGGGGGAGTTGGCTACACCTTC.